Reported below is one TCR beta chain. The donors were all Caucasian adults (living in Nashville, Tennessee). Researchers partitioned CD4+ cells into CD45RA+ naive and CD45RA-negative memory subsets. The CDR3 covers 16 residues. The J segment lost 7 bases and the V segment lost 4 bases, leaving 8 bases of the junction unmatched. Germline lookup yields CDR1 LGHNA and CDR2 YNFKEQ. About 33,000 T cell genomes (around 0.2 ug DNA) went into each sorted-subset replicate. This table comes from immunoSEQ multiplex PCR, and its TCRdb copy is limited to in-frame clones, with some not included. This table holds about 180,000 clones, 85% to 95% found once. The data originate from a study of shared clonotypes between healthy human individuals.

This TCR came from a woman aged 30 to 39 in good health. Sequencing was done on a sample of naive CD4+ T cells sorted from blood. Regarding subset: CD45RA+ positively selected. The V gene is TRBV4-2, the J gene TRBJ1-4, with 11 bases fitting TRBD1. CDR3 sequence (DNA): TGTGCCAGCAGCCCACAGGAGGGACAGGGGGTTGAAAAACTGTTTTTT. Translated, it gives CASSPQEGQGVEKLFF.